Described below is a single T cell receptor beta chain sequence and its context. Generated by immunoSEQ multiplex PCR, the TCRdb table keeps only in-frame clones and is missing some. This table holds more than 550,000 clones, 70% to 90% found once. This sample is drawn from a study of shared T cell receptors in the human thymus. These same records also appear under a second study, on human thymus T cells. That work contributes: Corrective surgery for congenital heart defects was being performed on the healthy Finnish infants who were the donors. Corrective heart surgery yielded the resections from which the thymus tissue came. Related reports documented highly overlapping thymic repertoires among unrelated individuals.

This TCR came from a boy in the first two years of life with a congenital heart defect. Sequencing was done on a sample of thymocytes.

CDR3 bases: TGTGCCAGCAGTTCCGACAAATCTGAGGGCTACACCTTC. Translating it yields CASSSDKSEGYTF. The V gene is TRBV28, the J gene TRBJ1-2; the D is unclear. The CDR3 extends over 13 amino acids. Germline assignment: CDR1 MDHEN and CDR2 SYDVKM. The V gene lost 4 bases and the J gene lost 8 bases, with 14 bases spanning the gap.